Reported below is one TCR beta chain. Time point given: pre-sensitization, week 0. The sample's treatment: therapeutic diphenylcyclopropenone sensitization with weekly scalp DPC. A single record per CDR3 protein comes from TCRdb applying MiXCR to the RACE reads. The repertoire has 280,000 or so distinct CDR3 sequences, just under 8% of them found once; the top ten carry approximately 1.2%. This specimen comes from a study of human T cells and chemical hapten exposure. Study-wide background: 0.01% DPC was applied to the upper back in patch tests, which were read at 6 days. Diagnoses of alopecia areata, totalis or universalis occurred in mostly female patients.

CDR1 SGHVS and CDR2 FQNEAQ come from the germline V gene. Trimming took 7 bases from V and 4 from J; bases not matched to a gene: 13. This CDR3 is 16 amino acids long. The source was whole blood, collected in connection with sensitization to the hapten diphenylcyclopropenone (DPC). The sequence derives from a man aged 18 to 29 with alopecia areata. Some clones in this sample may be carry-over from other donors' samples. V usage is TRBV7-8 and J usage is TRBJ2-1, with 7 bases fitting TRBD2. The CDR3 region has the DNA TGTGCCAGCAAAAGCGGGGTAGCGGGTTTGTACAATGAGCAGTTCTTC. Translated, it gives CASKSGVAGLYNEQFF.